The 32 T cell receptor beta chains below come from one sample, sequenced in a study of control samples from healthy donors and cancer patients. Profiled with immunoSEQ multiplex PCR; TCRdb holds only in-frame clones, not every one. The table lists some 120,000 clones, approximately 84% of them singletons. Sequencing input: blood. The receptors were gathered from a man between 18 and 35 years old in good health.

V is TRBV30 and J is TRBJ1-4; D is uncertain. There are 13 residues in the CDR3. Germline assignment: CDR1 GTSNPN and CDR2 SVGIG (reference sequence). V was cut by 3 bases and J by 7 bases, with 12 bases left in between. The CDR3 coding sequence is TGTGCCTGGAGCGCCGCGGGTAGTGAAAAACTGTTTTTT. As protein: CAWSAAGSEKLFF.

The gene calls are TRBV7-2 and TRBJ1-6, with 7 bases aligning to TRBD1. Germline CDR1 and CDR2: SGHTA and FQGNSA. This CDR3 has 17 amino acids. J lost 7 bases, V lost 4 bases, and 13 bases had no gene match. The CDR3 DNA follows: TGTGCCAGCAGCTCCCACGGCGTTAACAGGGGCAATTCACCCCTCCACTTT. It specifies CASSSHGVNRGNSPLHF.

The rearrangement links TRBV7-3 to TRBJ2-5; D is ambiguous. Germline V CDR1 and CDR2: SGHTA, FQGTGA. V gave up 1 base and J gave up 6 bases, with 6 bases separating them. The CDR3 spans 12 residues. CDR3 DNA sequence: TGTGCCAGCAGCTTAAAAGGGAAGACCCAGTACTTC. Its protein is CASSLKGKTQYF.

The CDR3 protein is CATGTDSGANVLTF. The CDR3 DNA reads as TGTGCCACCGGGACTGACTCTGGGGCCAACGTCCTGACTTTC. The V call is TRBV10-3, the J call TRBJ2-6; D may be TRBD2 (6 bases). This CDR3 region has 14 residues. Germline V gene lookup returns CDR1 ENHRY and CDR2 SYGVKD. V was trimmed by 10 bases and J by 0 bases, leaving 10 bases between them.

This chain connects TRBV25-1 to TRBJ1-1; D may be TRBD1 (5 bases). The CDR3 runs to 13 residues. Trimming shortened V by 4 bases and J by 10 bases, and 16 bases separated the two germline ends. Germline V CDR1 and CDR2: MGHDK, SYGVNS. The CDR3, as DNA: TGTGCCAGCAGTGCTAGCCAGGGCATCGTAGCTTTCTTT. Translating gives CASSASQGIVAFF.

Notes on this clone: One junction end does not reproduce the germline sequence, and a read error may be involved. In the same sample, other DNA sequences code for this CDR3. This chain joins TRBV9 and TRBJ2-1; D ambiguous. CDR1 SGDLS and CDR2 YYNGEE come from the germline V gene. There are 14 residues in the CDR3. The DNA of the CDR3 is TGTGCTAGCAGCGTAGAAGGTACGGGTGGTGAGCAGTTCTTC. It yields the protein CASSVEGTGGEQFF.

The chain carries TRBV7-9 and TRBJ2-3; 7 positions match TRBD1. From germline, CDR1 is SEHNR and CDR2 FQNEAQ (reference sequence). Unmatched junction bases numbered 10, after V lost 3 bases and J lost 4 bases. The CDR3 spans 16 residues. The CDR3 loop is CASSLGAGGIADTQYF. The CDR3 bases are TGTGCCAGCAGCTTGGGTGCAGGGGGTATCGCAGATACGCAGTATTTT.

This clone was recorded only once. The V gene is TRBV3-1 (or the pseudogene TRBV3-2), the J gene TRBJ1-2; 7 bases are shared with TRBD1. Germline V gene data show CDR1 as LGHDT and CDR2 as YNNKEL (reference sequence). This CDR3 is 13 amino acids long. J was trimmed by 8 bases and V by 1 base; bases with no gene match: 4. CDR3 sequence (DNA): TGTGCCAGCAGCCAAGGGACAGGAAGAGGCTACACCTTC. Encoded protein: CASSQGTGRGYTF.

V and J are TRBV7-3 and TRBJ2-6; unclear D gene. Germline V gene sequence: CDR1 SGHTA, CDR2 FQGTGA. The CDR3 is 17 residues long. V was shortened by 4 bases and J by 0 bases, with 13 bases between the two germline ends. The CDR3 loop reads CASSYPPGPSGANVLTF. CDR3 sequence (DNA): TGTGCCAGCAGCTACCCCCCCGGCCCCTCTGGGGCCAACGTCCTGACTTTC.

The rearrangement uses TRBV7-2 and TRBJ2-2; D is possibly TRBD2 (5 bases). The CDR3 contains 14 residues. Germline loops: CDR1 SGHTA, CDR2 FQGNSA. V shed 3 bases and J shed 5 bases, with 10 bases lying between them. In nucleotides, the CDR3 is TGTGCCAGCAGCTTGATTCGAGGGACCGGGGAGCTGTTTTTT. It codes for CASSLIRGTGELFF.

The rearrangement links TRBV28 to TRBJ2-5, with TRBD2 matching over 14 bases. Unmatched junction bases numbered 28, after V lost 8 bases and J lost 5 bases. The CDR3 is 22 amino acids. Germline CDR1 reads MDHEN; CDR2 reads SYDVKM. In DNA, the CDR3 is TGTGCCAGCCGTGACCGCCCGGGGGGGACTAGCGGGAGAGGAAGGTATTGGGAGACCCAGTACTTC. Translation: CASRDRPGGTSGRGRYWETQYF.

The rearrangement uses TRBV4-1 and TRBJ2-3; 11 bases are shared with TRBD2. In germline, CDR1 is MGHRA, CDR2 YSYEKL. Trimming took 3 bases from V and 1 from J; bases not matched to a gene: 9. There are 18 residues in the CDR3. For the CDR3, the DNA is TGCGCCAGCAGCCAGAGGGGTACTAGCGGGGGACGCACAGATACGCAGTATTTT. Its translation is CASSQRGTSGGRTDTQYF.

The rearrangement uses TRBV27 and TRBJ2-7; D is uncertain. CDR1 and CDR2 (germline): MNHEY, SMNVEV (reference sequence). Trimming stripped 6 bases from V and 2 bases from J, with 14 bases between. This CDR3 spans 14 amino acids. The DNA for the CDR3 is TGTGCCAGCAGACTTGACATAAAGGCCTACGAGCAGTACTTC. This encodes CASRLDIKAYEQYF.

The chain has TRBV12-3 or TRBV12-4 and TRBJ1-1, with D uncertain. The V gene lost 2 bases and the J gene lost 0 bases, with 4 bases spanning the gap. The CDR3 is 13 residues long. The DNA of the CDR3 is TGTGCCAGCAGTTTAAGCATGAACACTGAAGCTTTCTTT. Protein: CASSLSMNTEAFF.

The CDR3 is CASSPDRTSGNTIYF. In DNA, the CDR3 is TGTGCCAGTAGCCCCGACAGAACCTCTGGAAACACCATATATTTT. The chain links TRBV19 to TRBJ1-3; maybe TRBD1 (5 bases). The V end lost 6 bases, the J end lost 0 bases, and 12 bases lay between the germline ends. Germline V gene data show CDR1 as LNHDA and CDR2 as SQIVND (reference sequence). There are 15 residues in the CDR3.

The J gene is TRBJ2-1, the V gene TRBV11-2, with 13 positions matching TRBD2. J gave up 7 bases and V 2 bases, and 5 bases lay outside the gene matches. The CDR3 sequence is 16 residues long. Germline assignment: CDR1 SGHAT and CDR2 FQNNGV. The CDR3, as DNA: TGTGCCAGCAGCTTACGGACTAGCGGGAGAGGTAATGAGCAGTTCTTC. Its protein product is CASSLRTSGRGNEQFF.

V and J are TRBV12-3 or TRBV12-4 and TRBJ1-2; TRBD1 is a possible D gene (5 bases). The CDR3 has 13 residues. Between the trimmed V and J ends, which lost 3 bases and 3 bases, there was a span of 8 bases. CDR3 residues: CASSLGQDYGYTF. For the CDR3, the DNA is TGTGCCAGCAGTTTGGGGCAGGACTATGGCTACACCTTC.

The genes are TRBV6-2 or TRBV6-3 and TRBJ2-7, with 13 nucleotides matching TRBD2. From germline, CDR1 is MNHEY and CDR2 SVGEGT. CDR3 length equals 16 residues. With 4 bases clipped from V and 4 bases from J, the junction kept 7 bases outside the gene matches. The CDR3 DNA reads TGTGCCAGCAGTTCCCTACTAGCGGGAGGGCCTTACGAGCAGTACTTC. Translated, it gives CASSSLLAGGPYEQYF.

The chain uses TRBV11-1 and TRBJ2-3, with TRBD1 identical over 9 bases. The CDR3 has 16 residues. Germline loops: CDR1 SGHAT, CDR2 FQDESV (reference sequence). J lost 2 bases, V lost 1 base, and 4 bases had no gene match. CDR3 sequence: CASSLEDRGSTDTQYF. The CDR3 nucleotides read TGTGCCAGCAGCTTAGAGGACAGGGGATCCACAGATACGCAGTATTTT.

The chain combines TRBV18 with TRBJ1-2; D is unclear. V lost 2 bases to trimming and J lost 2 bases, with 9 bases between them. Germline loops: CDR1 KGHSH, CDR2 LQKENI. This CDR3 has 14 amino acids. In DNA form, the CDR3 reads TGTGCCAGCTCACCATCACAGCCAAACTATGGCTACACCTTC. Translation: CASSPSQPNYGYTF.

The CDR3 nucleotides read TGTGCCAGCGGAAAATCTAGCGGGAGGCGTGAGACCCAGTACTTC. This translates into CASGKSSGRRETQYF. The V gene is TRBV28, the J gene TRBJ2-5, with 11 nucleotides matching TRBD2. The CDR3 runs 15 residues. Per the germline V gene, CDR1 is MDHEN and CDR2 is SYDVKM. Trimming took 8 bases from V and 5 from J; bases not matched to a gene: 10.

The rearrangement uses TRBV24-1 and TRBJ2-7; 9 positions agree with TRBD1. Germline V gene data show CDR1 as KGHDR and CDR2 as SFDVKD. CDR3 length: 14 residues. With V trimmed by 7 bases and J by 5 bases, 8 bases remained unmatched. This CDR3 is CATSTTGGFNEQYF. In DNA form, the CDR3 reads TGTGCCACCAGCACCACAGGGGGCTTCAACGAGCAGTACTTC.

The genes are TRBV5-4 and TRBJ2-1; TRBD2 agrees at 9 bases. The CDR3 loop spans 15 amino acids. J gave up 7 bases and V 4 bases, and 9 bases lay outside the gene matches. Germline V gene lookup returns CDR1 SGHNT and CDR2 YYREEE (reference sequence). CDR3 DNA sequence: TGTGCCAGCAGCCCGGGACTAGCTGCTTGGAATGAGCAGTTCTTC. It yields the protein CASSPGLAAWNEQFF.

This chain connects TRBV9 to TRBJ1-5; D remains unclear. The CDR3 has 15 amino acids. CDR1 is SGDLS and CDR2 is YYNGEE in the germline V gene. V was cut by 4 bases and J by 0 bases, with 11 bases left in between. The CDR3 region is CASSSDGYSNQPQHF. The CDR3 nucleotides are TGTGCCAGCAGCTCAGACGGTTATAGCAATCAGCCCCAGCATTTT.

The chain joins TRBV19 to TRBJ1-5; a possible D gene is TRBD1 (5 bases). The CDR3 covers 15 residues. Trimming took 9 bases from V and 3 from J, leaving 18 bases between them. Per germline, CDR1 LNHDA and CDR2 SQIVND (reference sequence). CDR3 loop: CASAYRQNYNQPQHF. The CDR3 coding sequence is TGTGCCAGCGCTTACCGACAGAACTACAATCAGCCCCAGCATTTT. Drawing the rest from reference TRBV19 and TRBJ1-5, the complete variable domain is DGGITQSPKYLFRKEGQNVTLSCEQNLNHDAMYWYRQDPGQGLRLIYYSQIVNDFQKGDIAEGYSVSREKKESFPLTVTSAQKNPTAFYLCASAYRQNYNQPQHFGDGTRLSIL.

The genes are TRBV11-3 and TRBJ2-1; 7 positions agree with TRBD1. Germline lookup yields CDR1 SGHNT and CDR2 YENEEA. Trimming removed 4 bases from V and 1 base from J; junction bases left unmatched: 7. The CDR3 is made up of 16 amino acids. The CDR3 reads CASSSQGLGSYNEQFF. The CDR3 DNA reads TGTGCCAGCAGCTCACAGGGGTTGGGGTCCTACAATGAGCAGTTCTTC.

The table lists this clone with a count of one. The chain links TRBV24-1 to TRBJ2-1, with 11 nucleotides matching TRBD2. The CDR3 is made up of 16 amino acids. The junction had 7 bases not matched to a gene; V was cut back by 6 bases and J by 4 bases. Germline-derived CDR1 and CDR2 are KGHDR and SFDVKD. In DNA, the CDR3 is TGTGCCACCAGTAGGGGTGGGACTAGCGGTTACAATGAGCAGTTCTTC. Encoded protein: CATSRGGTSGYNEQFF.

This chain links TRBV28 with TRBJ2-1; D uncertain. The CDR3 spans 10 residues. V was pared by 6 bases and J by 7 bases, with 4 bases between. Germline V gene data show CDR1 as MDHEN and CDR2 as SYDVKM. In DNA, the CDR3 is TGTGCCAGCAGCGTAAATGAGCAGTTCTTC. It translates to CASSVNEQFF. Based on the CDR3 plus reference TRBV28 and TRBJ2-1, the full variable domain is DVKVTQSSRYLVKRTGEKVFLECVQDMDHENMFWYRQDPGLGLRLIYFSYDVKMKEKGDIPEGYSVSREKKERFSLILESASTNQTSMYLCASSVNEQFFGPGTRLTVL.

This sequence joins TRBV7-2 and TRBJ1-2; D possibly corresponds to TRBD1 (5 bases). Germline V gene data show CDR1 as SGHTA and CDR2 as FQGNSA. Trimming removed 7 bases at V and 6 bases at J, with 24 bases between. The CDR3 totals 16 residues. CDR3 nucleotides: TGTGCCAGCACGCCGAATATGGGCCGGGGAGGGGATGGCTACACCTTC. Protein sequence: CASTPNMGRGGDGYTF.

The rearrangement uses TRBV6-2 or TRBV6-3 and TRBJ1-1, with D perhaps TRBD1 (5 bases). CDR1 and CDR2 (germline): MNHEY, SVGEGT. The V gene lost 4 bases and the J gene lost 3 bases, with 18 bases spanning the gap. This CDR3 comprises 16 residues. CDR3 nucleotide sequence: TGTGCCAGCAGTTCCCTAGACAGAGCGAGGGACACTGAAGCTTTCTTT. Its protein product is CASSSLDRARDTEAFF.

This rearrangement joins TRBV2 to TRBJ2-3; D uncertain. The CDR3 spans 12 residues. The germline CDR1 and CDR2 sequences are SNHLY and FYNNEI. The V end was cut by 7 bases, the J end by 1 base, with 6 bases between. The CDR3 region is CASTQRTDTQYF. CDR3 DNA: TGTGCCAGCACCCAGCGCACAGATACGCAGTATTTT.

Only one count was recorded for this clone. This sequence joins TRBV19 and TRBJ2-1; TRBD1 matches 7 bases. This CDR3 is 14 amino acids long. V shed 5 bases, J shed 3 bases, and the junction held 4 bases outside the gene matches. From germline, CDR1 is LNHDA and CDR2 SQIVND (reference sequence). DNA for the CDR3: TGTGCCAGTAGTTCAGGGACAGTCTACAATGAGCAGTTCTTC. This gives the protein CASSSGTVYNEQFF.